The subject of this entry is one TCR beta chain. Its matching antigen is unknown. These data originate in a study of T cell responses to AZD1222 COVID-19 vaccine. Notes on the study in general: Vaccine-associated CD4 TCRs ranged over spike, dominating at 160-218 and 743-854. Sampling captured repertoires only after the peak T cell response.

Germline-derived CDR1 and CDR2 are GTSNPN and SVGIG (reference sequence). Trimming took 0 bases from V and 4 from J, leaving 7 bases between them. The CDR3 loop spans 13 amino acids. TCRdb's copy holds only in-frame clones and misses some; the assay was immunoSEQ multiplex PCR. This table has 95,000 to 110,000 clones, over 90% appearing once. Here the sequenced sample was peripheral blood, taken on day 0 of AZD1222 vaccination. The chain links TRBV30 to TRBJ2-1; the D is unclear. This TCR came from an adult in good health. For the CDR3, the DNA is TGTGCCTGGAGTGTACGGTCGTACAATGAGCAGTTCTTC. It encodes CAWSVRSYNEQFF. Full variable domain (missing parts from reference TRBV30 and TRBJ2-1): SQTIHQWPATLVQPVGSPLSLECTVEGTSNPNLYWYRQAAGRGLQLLFYSVGIGQISSEVPQNLSASRPQDRQFILSSKKLLLSDSGFYLCAWSVRSYNEQFFGPGTRLTVL.